This T cell receptor beta chain was identified in a study of beta chain features in type 1 diabetes. TCRB transcripts that were expressed got sequenced, as all of the isolated RNA had been reverse transcribed. The protocol was immunoSEQ multiplex PCR, while the TCRdb copy is restricted to in-frame clones and leaves out a portion. There are 900,000 or so clones in the sample; under 20% occur only once, and about 0.02% lies in the top ten. Germline lookup yields CDR1 SEHNR and CDR2 FQNEAQ (reference sequence). This CDR3 has 12 residues. V lost 1 base, J lost 8 bases, and 8 bases lay in between. In the case of this clone: This same CDR3 is encoded by further DNA sequences in the sample.

The gene calls are TRBV7-9 and TRBJ1-2; D possibly corresponds to TRBD1 (5 bases). The source is a woman younger than 30 in good health. Sequencing used naive CD4+ T cells from blood. The CDR3 bases are TGTGCCAGCAGCTTAGTGCAGGGAGGCTACACCTTC. Residues: CASSLVQGGYTF.